The 22 T cell receptor beta chains given below trace back to one sample, sequenced in a study of graft-versus-host responses after intestinal transplantation. These TCRs are of unknown antigen specificity. Generated by immunoSEQ multiplex PCR, the TCRdb table keeps only in-frame clones and is missing some. The profile shows 100,000 to 110,000 clones, roughly 84% of them singletons. Source: unstimulated CD4+ T cells sorted from spleen or lymph node cells, taken before transplant. These receptors originate from a human donor who was the organ donor for an intestinal transplant.

This sequence joins TRBV27 and TRBJ1-6; 8 bases align to TRBD1. Germline lookup yields CDR1 MNHEY and CDR2 SMNVEV (reference sequence). This CDR3 contains 16 residues. V dropped 3 bases and J dropped 4; count of bases not matched to a gene: 5. CDR3 protein: CASSFQTGVYNSPLHF. Written as DNA, the CDR3 is TGTGCCAGCAGTTTCCAGACAGGGGTTTATAATTCACCCCTCCACTTT.

This clone was detected once. V usage is TRBV5-1 and J usage is TRBJ1-6; tentatively, D is TRBD1 (5 bases). The ends were cut back, 5 bases at V and 9 bases at J, with 15 bases in the middle. The CDR3 has 14 amino acids. From germline, CDR1 is SGHRS and CDR2 YFSETQ. Here the CDR3 DNA reads TGCGCCAGCAGGCCGGGAGGGGCTATTTCACCCCTCCACTTT. It yields the protein CASRPGGAISPLHF.

This clone occurred a few times. The gene calls are TRBV21-1 and TRBJ1-2. TRBV21-1 represents a pseudogene. The CDR3 length is 11 residues. CDR3 sequence reads: CASSKGGVVAF. Here the CDR3 DNA reads TGTGCCAGCAGCAAAGGAGGGGTGGTAGCCTTC.

The chain links TRBV2 to TRBJ1-4, with a tentative D call TRBD1 (5 bases). CDR1 SNHLY and CDR2 FYNNEI come from the germline V gene. The CDR3 spans 15 residues. The V gene lost 1 base and the J gene lost 10 bases, with 16 bases spanning the gap. The CDR3 region has the DNA TGTGCCAGCAGTGAAGGAGGCAGGGACCCCGGAAAACTGTTTTTT. Protein: CASSEGGRDPGKLFF.

V gene TRBV6-5 combines with J gene TRBJ1-2; D is unresolved. V lost 0 bases to trimming and J lost 1 base, with 6 bases between them. Germline loops: CDR1 MNHEY, CDR2 SVGAGI. The CDR3 contains 14 residues. The CDR3 spells CASSYSQGNYGYTF. Here the CDR3 DNA reads TGTGCCAGCAGTTACTCTCAAGGTAACTATGGCTACACCTTC.

The chain employs TRBV15 and TRBJ2-1; 7 nucleotides match TRBD2. The germline V gene has CDR1 LNHNV and CDR2 YYDKDF (reference sequence). Trimming took 0 bases from V and 2 from J; bases not matched to a gene: 10. CDR3 length: 18 residues. CDR3 coding DNA: TGTGCCACCAGCAGAGATCTCAGGCATGCGGGGGCCTACAATGAGCAGTTCTTC. This translates into CATSRDLRHAGAYNEQFF.

The V and J genes are TRBV4-2 and TRBJ2-2; possibly TRBD2 for D (5 bases). This CDR3 comprises 15 residues. Germline CDR1 and CDR2: LGHNA and YNFKEQ. V was cut by 1 base and J by 6 bases, with 12 bases left in between. CDR3 loop: CASSQAGWSPGELFF. The CDR3 DNA reads TGTGCCAGCAGCCAAGCGGGGTGGTCGCCCGGGGAGCTGTTTTTT.

The genes are TRBV7-8 and TRBJ2-1; 13 positions agree with TRBD2. V was pared by 2 bases and J by 9 bases, with 7 bases of the junction left unmatched. CDR1 and CDR2 (germline): SGHVS, FQNEAQ. The CDR3 runs 16 residues. CDR3 in DNA: TGTGCCAGCAGCTTATTGACTAGCGGGGGGCTCGTTGAGCAGTTCTTC. This encodes CASSLLTSGGLVEQFF.

This sequence joins TRBV11-2 and TRBJ1-2; perhaps TRBD1 as D (5 bases). The CDR3 length is 17 residues. CDR1 and CDR2 from the germline V gene are SGHAT and FQNNGV. The germline V and J ends were trimmed by 0 bases and 2 bases, with 16 bases remaining between them. DNA of the CDR3: TGTGCCAGCAGCTTAGAGCTAAAGGACAAGAAAAACTATGGCTACACCTTC. It is translated as CASSLELKDKKNYGYTF.

This clone was recorded only once. The genes are TRBV7-8 and TRBJ2-5, with D possibly TRBD2 on 5 matching bases. The CDR3 extends over 15 amino acids. V was clipped by 5 bases and J by 3 bases, with 16 bases between them. Germline V CDR1 and CDR2: SGHVS, FQNEAQ. CDR3 sequence: CASSRNGLPEETQYF. CDR3 nucleotide sequence: TGTGCCAGCAGCCGCAACGGACTGCCAGAAGAGACCCAGTACTTC.

The chain links TRBV6-1 to TRBJ2-7; D unresolved. CDR1 and CDR2 from the germline V gene are MNHNS and SASEGT. The CDR3 contains 13 residues. V gave up 6 bases and J gave up 0 bases, with 9 bases separating them. The CDR3: CASRGISSYEQYF. The CDR3 bases are TGTGCCAGCAGGGGCATAAGCTCCTACGAGCAGTACTTC.

V and J are TRBV5-1 and TRBJ2-7; the match to TRBD2 covers 8 bases. Germline CDR1 SGHRS, CDR2 YFSETQ. The CDR3 contains 13 residues. V lost 9 bases and J lost 3; bases outside the gene matches: 8. CDR3 amino acids: CATSGGGHYEQYF. For the CDR3, the DNA is TGCGCCACTTCGGGGGGGGGTCACTACGAGCAGTACTTC.

The J gene is TRBJ1-6, the V gene TRBV21-1; the table calls TRBD1, which could not be checked here. TRBV21-1 is designated a pseudogene. There are 14 residues in the CDR3. In DNA form, the CDR3 reads TGTGCCAGCAGCAACGCAGATCATAATTCACCCCTCCACTTT. Protein: CASSNADHNSPLHF.

Concerning this clone: In the same sample, other DNA sequences code for this CDR3. This rearrangement joins TRBV28 to TRBJ2-7; TRBD1 or TRBD2 may be the D gene (6 bases each). The length of the CDR3 is 13 residues. The V gene's germline CDR1 is MDHEN and CDR2 SYDVKM. Trimming took off 2 bases at V and 4 bases at J, with 9 bases between the two ends. CDR3 region: CASSLGGRYEQYF. The CDR3, as DNA: TGTGCCAGCAGTTTAGGGGGGCGATACGAGCAGTACTTC.

The V and J genes are TRBV5-1 and TRBJ2-1, with a weak D call TRBD1 (6 bases). The CDR3 has 13 amino acids. Germline-derived CDR1 and CDR2 are SGHRS and YFSETQ. V was clipped by 0 bases and J by 6 bases, with 7 bases between them. The CDR3 loop reads CASSLEGGNEQFF. The DNA for the CDR3 is TGCGCCAGCAGCTTGGAAGGGGGCAATGAGCAGTTCTTC.

The chain employs TRBV11-1 and TRBJ1-5; no clear D gene. This CDR3 is built from 12 residues. Germline CDR1 SGHAT, CDR2 FQDESV (reference sequence). The germline V and J ends were trimmed by 5 bases and 6 bases, with 8 bases remaining between them. DNA for the CDR3: TGTGCCAGCAGCCCTGAGGGTCAGCCCCAGCATTTT. Translating it yields CASSPEGQPQHF.

CDR3 in DNA: TGTGCCAGCAGGAACAGACAAATCCTAACCGGGGAGCTGTTTTTT. It translates to CASRNRQILTGELFF. The gene calls are TRBV28 and TRBJ2-2; D is ambiguous. Trimming took off 6 bases at V and 5 bases at J, with 16 bases between the two ends. This CDR3 is 15 amino acids long. Germline assignment: CDR1 MDHEN and CDR2 SYDVKM. Supplemented by reference TRBV28 and TRBJ2-2, the full variable domain reads DVKVTQSSRYLVKRTGEKVFLECVQDMDHENMFWYRQDPGLGLRLIYFSYDVKMKEKGDIPEGYSVSREKKERFSLILESASTNQTSMYLCASRNRQILTGELFFGEGSRLTVL.

This sequence joins TRBV30 and TRBJ2-4; 14 bases are shared with TRBD2. V lost 3 bases to trimming and J lost 11 bases; unmatched junction nucleotides: 12. This CDR3 has 16 amino acids. Germline V gene data show CDR1 as GTSNPN and CDR2 as SVGIG (reference sequence). CDR3 residues: CAWSPRGGTSGGFQYF. In nucleotides, the CDR3 is TGTGCCTGGAGCCCGCGGGGTGGGACTAGCGGGGGCTTTCAGTACTTC.

This clone has a handful of counts. The chain carries TRBV5-1 and TRBJ2-7; D is unresolved. The CDR3 loop spans 12 amino acids. CDR1 and CDR2 (germline): SGHRS, YFSETQ. The V end lost 4 bases, the J end lost 3 bases, and 8 bases lay between the germline ends. The DNA for the CDR3 is TGCGCCAGCAGCCTTACTAACTACGAGCAGTACTTC. It translates to CASSLTNYEQYF.

The chain couples TRBV19 to TRBJ2-6; a possible D gene is TRBD1 (5 bases). The CDR3 length is 17 residues. The ends were cut back, 2 bases at V and 4 bases at J, with 15 bases in the middle. Per the germline V gene, CDR1 is LNHDA and CDR2 is SQIVND (reference sequence). The CDR3 loop reads CASSITSAGLGANVLTF. For the CDR3, the DNA is TGTGCCAGTAGTATAACCTCAGCAGGGTTGGGGGCCAACGTCCTGACTTTC.

V gene TRBV5-1 combines with J gene TRBJ1-3; D is unclear. The V end was cut by 5 bases, the J end by 0 bases, with 6 bases between. The CDR3 spans 13 residues. Germline CDR1 reads SGHRS; CDR2 reads YFSETQ. The CDR3 bases are TGCGCCAGCAGAACAGCCTCTGGAAACACCATATATTTT. Protein sequence: CASRTASGNTIYF.

The chain joins TRBV19 to TRBJ1-5; 7 positions agree with TRBD1. CDR1 LNHDA and CDR2 SQIVND come from the germline V gene (reference sequence). Trimming took 2 bases from V and 2 from J; bases not matched to a gene: 0. The CDR3 has 14 amino acids. The CDR3 protein is CASSITGGNQPQHF. In DNA, the CDR3 is TGTGCCAGTAGTATAACAGGGGGCAATCAGCCCCAGCATTTT.